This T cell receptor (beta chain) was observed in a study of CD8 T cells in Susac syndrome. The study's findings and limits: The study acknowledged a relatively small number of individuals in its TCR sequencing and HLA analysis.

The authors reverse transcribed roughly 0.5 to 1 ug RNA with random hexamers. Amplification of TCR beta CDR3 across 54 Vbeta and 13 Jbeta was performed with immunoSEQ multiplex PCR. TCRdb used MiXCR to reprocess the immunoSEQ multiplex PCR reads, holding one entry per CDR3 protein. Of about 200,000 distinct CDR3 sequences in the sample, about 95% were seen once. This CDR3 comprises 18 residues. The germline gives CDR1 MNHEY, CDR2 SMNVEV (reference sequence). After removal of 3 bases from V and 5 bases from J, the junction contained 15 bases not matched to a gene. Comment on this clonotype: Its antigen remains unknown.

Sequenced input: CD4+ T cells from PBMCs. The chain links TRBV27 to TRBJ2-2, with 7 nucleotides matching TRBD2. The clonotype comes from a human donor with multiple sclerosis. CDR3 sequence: CASSFSYSGGRRTGELFF. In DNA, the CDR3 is TGTGCCAGCAGTTTCTCCTATTCGGGCGGGAGAAGGACCGGGGAGCTGTTTTTT.